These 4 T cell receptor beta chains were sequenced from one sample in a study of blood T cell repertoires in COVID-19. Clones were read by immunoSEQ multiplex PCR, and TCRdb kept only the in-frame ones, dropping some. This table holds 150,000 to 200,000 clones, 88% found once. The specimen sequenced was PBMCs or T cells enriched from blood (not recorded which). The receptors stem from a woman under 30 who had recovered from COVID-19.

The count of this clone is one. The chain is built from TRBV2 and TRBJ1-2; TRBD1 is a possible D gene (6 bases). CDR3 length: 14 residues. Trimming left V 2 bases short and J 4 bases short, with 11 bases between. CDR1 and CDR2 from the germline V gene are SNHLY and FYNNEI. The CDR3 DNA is TGTGCCAGCAGTGAAAATAAAGGGGGCTATGGCTACACCTTC. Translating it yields CASSENKGGYGYTF.

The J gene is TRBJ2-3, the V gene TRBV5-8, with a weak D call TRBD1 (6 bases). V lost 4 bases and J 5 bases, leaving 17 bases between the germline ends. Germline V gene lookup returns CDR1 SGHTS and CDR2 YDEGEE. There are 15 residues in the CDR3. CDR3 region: CASSQGGRGRDTQYF. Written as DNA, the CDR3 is TGTGCCAGCAGCCAAGGGGGTCGCGGGCGAGATACGCAGTATTTT.

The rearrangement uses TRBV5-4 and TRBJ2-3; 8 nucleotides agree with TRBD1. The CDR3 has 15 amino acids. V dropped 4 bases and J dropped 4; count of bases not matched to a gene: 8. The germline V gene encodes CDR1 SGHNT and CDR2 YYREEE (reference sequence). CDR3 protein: CASSRRQGAPDTQYF. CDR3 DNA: TGTGCCAGCAGCCGGCGGCAGGGGGCCCCAGATACGCAGTATTTT.

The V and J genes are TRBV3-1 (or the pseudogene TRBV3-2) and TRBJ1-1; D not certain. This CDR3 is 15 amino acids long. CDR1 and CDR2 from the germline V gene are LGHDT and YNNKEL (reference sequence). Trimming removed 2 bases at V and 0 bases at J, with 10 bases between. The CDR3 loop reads CASSQLRNMNTEAFF. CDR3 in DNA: TGTGCCAGCAGCCAATTGCGGAATATGAACACTGAAGCTTTCTTT.